This entry lists 12 T cell receptor beta chains sequenced from one sample in a study of T cell clones after liver transplantation. Sequenced by immunoSEQ multiplex PCR; TCRdb stores in-frame clones only, minus some. The data contain around 51,000 clones, roughly nine tenths of them singletons. The sequencing used CD8+ T cells from blood, collected 12 months after liver transplant. The receptors shown here come from a human patient who received a liver transplant. Some of these T cells may belong to the graft donor.

The V gene is TRBV11-2, the J gene TRBJ1-5; D is unclear. The CDR3 sequence is 13 residues long. Germline-derived CDR1 and CDR2 are SGHAT and FQNNGV. Trimming shortened V by 1 base and J by 7 bases, and 8 bases separated the two germline ends. This chain's CDR3 is CASSLGVGQPQHF. In DNA, the CDR3 is TGTGCCAGCAGCTTAGGGGTCGGGCAGCCCCAGCATTTT.

V is TRBV28 and J is TRBJ1-1; 11 bases map to TRBD1. The CDR3 contains 15 residues. The junction had 8 bases not matched to a gene; V was cut back by 6 bases and J by 5 bases. From germline, CDR1 is MDHEN and CDR2 SYDVKM. CDR3: CASSRTGGGGTEAFF. The DNA for the CDR3 is TGTGCCAGCAGCCGGACAGGGGGCGGTGGGACTGAAGCTTTCTTT. The full variable domain, with the rest looked up from reference TRBV28 and TRBJ1-1, is DVKVTQSSRYLVKRTGEKVFLECVQDMDHENMFWYRQDPGLGLRLIYFSYDVKMKEKGDIPEGYSVSREKKERFSLILESASTNQTSMYLCASSRTGGGGTEAFFGQGTRLTVV.

The chain combines TRBV19 with TRBJ1-5, with D possibly being TRBD1 (6 bases). Germline lookup yields CDR1 LNHDA and CDR2 SQIVND (reference sequence). The CDR3 spans 15 residues. V was clipped by 8 bases and J by 0 bases, with 14 bases between them. In DNA form, the CDR3 reads TGTGCCAGTGGGTGGGGGCCGTTTAGCAATCAGCCCCAGCATTTT. This codes for CASGWGPFSNQPQHF. The variable domain in full, completed from reference TRBV19 and TRBJ1-5, reads DGGITQSPKYLFRKEGQNVTLSCEQNLNHDAMYWYRQDPGQGLRLIYYSQIVNDFQKGDIAEGYSVSREKKESFPLTVTSAQKNPTAFYLCASGWGPFSNQPQHFGDGTRLSIL.

V is TRBV5-5 and J is TRBJ2-7; 7 bases are a match to TRBD1. J gave up 0 bases and V 3 bases, and 3 bases lay outside the gene matches. Germline V gives CDR1 SGHKS, CDR2 YYEKEE (reference sequence). The CDR3 spans 14 residues. CDR3 amino acids: CASSWGQSSYEQYF. Written as DNA, the CDR3 is TGTGCCAGCAGCTGGGGACAGAGCTCCTACGAGCAGTACTTC. The whole variable domain, remainder taken from reference TRBV5-5 and TRBJ2-7, is DAGVTQSPTHLIKTRGQQVTLRCSPISGHKSVSWYQQVLGQGPQFIFQYYEKEERGRGNFPDRFSARQFPNYSSELNVNALLLGDSALYLCASSWGQSSYEQYFGPGTRLTVT.

This clone appeared many times. The V gene is TRBV4-1, the J gene TRBJ1-5; the match to TRBD1 covers 10 bases. J lost 0 bases, V lost 4 bases, and 9 bases had no gene match. Germline V CDR1 and CDR2: MGHRA, YSYEKL. The CDR3 is made up of 18 amino acids. The CDR3 spells CASSPSGTGVSSNQPQHF. The CDR3, as DNA: TGCGCCAGCAGCCCGAGCGGGACAGGGGTTAGTAGCAATCAGCCCCAGCATTTT.

The V call is TRBV6-5, the J call TRBJ2-7, with 9 bases matching TRBD1. Germline assignment: CDR1 MNHEY and CDR2 SVGAGI. The CDR3 consists of 13 residues. The V and J ends lost 6 bases and 6 bases, in that order; junction bases with no gene match: 6. The CDR3: CASSQGTGIEQYF. Here the CDR3 DNA reads TGTGCCAGCAGCCAGGGGACAGGGATCGAGCAGTACTTC.

The chain has TRBV5-6 and TRBJ2-1; D not certain. Germline CDR1 and CDR2: SGHDT and YYEEEE. The CDR3 runs 12 residues. Trimming stripped 2 bases from V and 8 bases from J, with 8 bases between. The CDR3 coding sequence is TGTGCCAGCAGCTTAGTTTTAGATGAGCAGTTCTTC. It yields the protein CASSLVLDEQFF. Filled out from reference TRBV5-6 and TRBJ2-1, the complete variable domain reads DAGVTQSPTHLIKTRGQQVTLRCSPKSGHDTVSWYQQALGQGPQFIFQYYEEEERQRGNFPDRFSGHQFPNYSSELNVNALLLGDSALYLCASSLVLDEQFFGPGTRLTVL.

The gene calls are TRBV19 and TRBJ2-1; maybe TRBD1 (6 bases). V shed 11 bases and J shed 0 bases, with 14 bases lying between them. The CDR3 totals 14 residues. Germline CDR1 is LNHDA and CDR2 is SQIVND (reference sequence). CDR3 sequence (DNA): TGTGCCTGCAGGGGCGCTAGCTCCTACAATGAGCAGTTCTTC. It is translated as CACRGASSYNEQFF. The full variable domain, its missing parts supplied by reference TRBV19 and TRBJ2-1, is DGGITQSPKYLFRKEGQNVTLSCEQNLNHDAMYWYRQDPGQGLRLIYYSQIVNDFQKGDIAEGYSVSREKKESFPLTVTSAQKNPTAFYLCACRGASSYNEQFFGPGTRLTVL.

V usage is TRBV30 and J usage is TRBJ2-2; no clear D. Trimming took 2 bases from V and 2 from J, leaving 6 bases between them. From germline, CDR1 is GTSNPN and CDR2 SVGIG (reference sequence). This CDR3 comprises 13 residues. CDR3 nucleotides: TGTGCCTGGAGTCCAGAAAACACCGGGGAGCTGTTTTTT. Amino acids: CAWSPENTGELFF.

This clone appeared a single time. J is TRBJ1-1 and V is TRBV9; TRBD1 is a possible D gene (6 bases). Germline CDR1 is SGDLS and CDR2 is YYNGEE. This CDR3 region has 15 residues. V was trimmed by 3 bases and J by 0 bases, leaving 12 bases between them. In nucleotides, the CDR3 is TGTGCCAGCAGCGCACACAGGGACATGAACACTGAAGCTTTCTTT. It yields the protein CASSAHRDMNTEAFF. Based on the CDR3 plus reference TRBV9 and TRBJ1-1, the full variable domain is DSGVTQTPKHLITATGQRVTLRCSPRSGDLSVYWYQQSLDQGLQFLIQYYNGEERAKGNILERFSAQQFPDLHSELNLSSLELGDSALYFCASSAHRDMNTEAFFGQGTRLTVV.

The chain is built from TRBV13 and TRBJ2-7; weak D call: TRBD2 (6 bases). CDR1 and CDR2 from the germline V gene are PRHDT and FYEKMQ (reference sequence). The CDR3 is 16 residues long. Trimming took 3 bases from V and 0 from J, leaving 15 bases between them. The CDR3 coding sequence is TGTGCCAGCAGCTTGGGGTCGGGGGTCCTCTCCTACGAGCAGTACTTC. Translation: CASSLGSGVLSYEQYF. The complete variable domain, with remaining parts taken from reference TRBV13 and TRBJ2-7, reads AAGVIQSPRHLIKEKRETATLKCYPIPRHDTVYWYQQGPGQDPQFLISFYEKMQSDKGSIPDRFSAQQFSDYHSELNMSSLELGDSALYFCASSLGSGVLSYEQYFGPGTRLTVT.

This clone was observed at least ten times. The chain carries TRBV7-9 and TRBJ1-5; 8 bases are a match to TRBD1. The CDR3 contains 14 residues. Looked up from germline, CDR1 is SEHNR and CDR2 is FQNEAQ (reference sequence). After removal of 5 bases from V and 5 bases from J, the junction contained 5 bases not matched to a gene. CDR3 sequence reads: CASSPQDRDQPQHF. The CDR3 region has the DNA TGTGCCAGCAGCCCGCAGGACAGGGATCAGCCCCAGCATTTT. Variable domain in full (rest from reference TRBV7-9 and TRBJ1-5): DTGVSQNPRHKITKRGQNVTFRCDPISEHNRLYWYRQTLGQGPEFLTYFQNEAQLEKSRLLSDRFSAERPKGSFSTLEIQRTEQGDSAMYLCASSPQDRDQPQHFGDGTRLSIL.